This T cell receptor beta chain was retrieved from a study of OX40 agonist ivuxolimab in advanced cancers. Only in-frame clones appear in the TCRdb table, and some are missing; sequencing was by immunoSEQ multiplex PCR. Of some 70,000 clones listed, about nine tenths are singletons. The starting material was CD4+ or CD8+ T cells sorted from blood, obtained in a trial of the OX40 agonist ivuxolimab. The receptor was isolated from an adult with an advanced solid tumor such as melanoma, head and neck, liver or kidney cancer.

The CDR3: CASNRDGNSNQPQHF. The DNA for the CDR3 is TGTGCCAGCAATAGGGACGGAAATAGCAATCAGCCCCAGCATTTT. The chain is built from TRBV28 and TRBJ1-5; D perhaps matches TRBD1 (5 bases). This CDR3 is 15 amino acids long. V lost 7 bases and J lost 0, with 13 bases in between. Per the germline V gene, CDR1 is MDHEN and CDR2 is SYDVKM.